Below, one TCR beta chain is given with its context. This clone was found once. Its cognate antigen has yet to be identified. No base quality information exists; no much larger clone differs at one position. The entry originates in a study of blood T cell repertoires in COVID-19 (dated by TCRdb to about 2020). A note on the overall study: Samples from collaborators originated in the United States, Italy and Spain and spanned both the acute and convalescent phases of COVID-19. The prospective study material was composed of cDNA or gDNA derived from T cells, B-cell-depleted T cells, or PBMCs. The dataset comprised deeply sampled blood TCRbeta repertoires from subjects exposed to, actively infected with, or recovered from COVID-19. The repertoires were released in a freely available public database meant as a resource for research on the immune response to SARS-CoV-2. Samples came from the ongoing ImmuneRACE study (first 160 participants) plus 1,254 subjects from 6 global collaborators. Sample metadata almost always included a de-identified subject ID, COVID-19 status, age in years and sex. Where available, HLA class I and class II types were taken from metadata supplied by the sample provider and were not determined by assay-based typing. The paper as a whole reports these results and caveats: The amount of clinical and demographic metadata varied by source and participant and was provided uncurated.

V loses 0 bases, J loses 4 bases, and the germline ends lie 4 bases apart. According to the germline V gene, CDR1 reads LGHNA and CDR2 reads YSLEER. The CDR3 covers 13 residues, taking in both the cysteine and the phenylalanine. The CDR3 DNA has 39 bases and is translated from base 1. Another Seattle source contributed samples from volunteer blood donors who had recovered from COVID-19. Whole blood was collected in K2EDTA tubes by collaborating institutions according to the institutions' own protocols. For TCRbeta analysis, collaborators shipped samples as frozen whole blood, isolated PBMCs, or DNA extracted from either of those sample types. TCRbeta CDR3 regions were amplified from genomic DNA by means of the immunoSEQ Assay, a bias-controlled multiplex PCR. The paper's data handling went like this. The number of nucleated cells in each sample was estimated from the amplification of reference gene primers within the assay. To quantify the absolute abundance of each unique TCRbeta CDR3 rearrangement, sequence reads were collapsed and filtered. For each sample, productive Simpson clonality was calculated by taking the square root of Simpson's diversity index across productive rearrangements. Not all clones reach the TCRdb copy of this immuneACCESS table, which keeps in-frame sequences only. Checked studies attribute under half of the gap to unresolved V genes and leave the rest unexplained. V and J calls and clone size are those listed in that table; D and trimming were worked out from the DNA. This sample lists over 250,000 clones; about 90% were detected once. The top ten constitute 1.5% of the sample.

Sequencing was performed on peripheral blood. This receptor was taken from a woman in her 40s who had recovered from COVID-19. The chain is encoded by TRBV4-3 joined to TRBJ2-1; no D gene can be assigned with confidence. The sequenced DNA: TGCGCCAGCAGCCAAGAGGCTTACAATGAGCAGTTCTTC. It codes for CASSQEAYNEQFF.